Listed below are T cell receptor beta chains from one sample, sequenced in a study of OX40 agonist ivuxolimab in advanced cancers. Sequencing used immunoSEQ multiplex PCR; TCRdb keeps in-frame clones, though not all of them. The data hold 25,000 to 40,000 clones, with approximately 87% observed a single time. The specimen comprised CD4+ or CD8+ T cells sorted from blood, sampled in a trial of the OX40 agonist ivuxolimab. The receptors were sampled from an adult with an advanced solid tumor such as melanoma, head and neck, liver or kidney cancer. Both conserved end residues are part of each CDR3. A D gene is named only where the DNA matches it firmly. Only some rows state a clone size, as once, few, many or a class for expanded clones.

CASSPRDFTYEQYF TGTGCCAGCAGCCCCAGAGACTTCACCTACGAGCAGTACTTC . TRBJ2-7 . TRBV11-2
CASSLGQGGYEQYF TGCGCCAGCAGCTTAGGCCAGGGGGGCTACGAGCAGTACTTC . TRBJ2-7 . TRBV5-1
CASSLDGGSPLHF TGTGCCAGCAGCTTAGATGGTGGTTCACCCCTCCACTTT . TRBJ1-6 . TRBV11-2
CASSEKQQQPLHF TGTGCCAGCAGTGAAAAACAACAACAACCCCTCCACTTT . TRBJ1-6 . TRBV6-1
CASSPTGGAYEQYF TGTGCCAGCAGCCCTACGGGAGGCGCCTACGAGCAGTACTTC TRBD2 TRBJ2-7 . TRBV7-9
CASSVVGELAGGPGYMNEQFF TGTGCCAGCAGCGTAGTTGGGGAACTAGCGGGAGGGCCGGGCTACATGAATGAGCAGTTCTTC TRBD2 TRBJ2-1 once TRBV9
CASSLAGQGRNEQFF TGTGCCAGCAGCTTAGCGGGACAGGGAAGGAATGAGCAGTTCTTC TRBD1 TRBJ2-1 once TRBV7-9
CASSLNPSGVREKLFF TGTGCCAGCAGTCTAAACCCCTCAGGGGTTAGGGAAAAACTGTTTTTT . TRBJ1-4 . TRBV28
CASSQTGGDYGYTF TGCGCCAGCAGCCAAACGGGCGGAGACTATGGCTACACCTTC . TRBJ1-2 . TRBV4-1
CASSLSGGPEETQYF TGTGCCAGCAGTTTATCGGGTGGGCCCGAAGAGACCCAGTACTTC . TRBJ2-5 few TRBV27
CASSFARQETQYF TGCGCCAGCAGCTTCGCTAGACAAGAGACCCAGTACTTC . TRBJ2-5 . TRBV5-1
CASSYVRLGEAFF TGTGCCAGCAGTTACGTCCGCCTAGGGGAAGCTTTCTTT . TRBJ1-1 . TRBV6-5
CASSQLSGTGGTQYF TGTGCCAGCAGCCAACTATCCGGGACAGGAGGGACCCAGTACTTC TRBD1 TRBJ2-5 once TRBV14
CASRWREGTDTQYF TGTGCCAGCAGATGGCGGGAGGGCACAGATACGCAGTATTTT TRBD2 TRBJ2-3 . TRBV9
CASSPHVGANAEAFF TGTGCCAGCAGCCCGCATGTGGGGGCTAACGCTGAAGCTTTCTTT . TRBJ1-1 once TRBV7-6
CASSLNGENRYEQYF TGTGCCAGCAGCTTAAATGGAGAGAATCGCTACGAGCAGTACTTC . TRBJ2-7 . TRBV7-3
CASDTSRTGGGDTQYF TGTGCCAGCGACACCTCCAGGACAGGGGGCGGCGATACGCAGTATTTT TRBD1 TRBJ2-3 . TRBV9
CASSLAGDIYGYTF TGCGCCAGCAGCTTGGCCGGAGACATCTATGGCTACACCTTC . TRBJ1-2 once TRBV5-1
CASTSTPQGGEKLFF TGTGCCAGCACCTCCACCCCCCAAGGTGGTGAAAAACTGTTTTTT . TRBJ1-4 . TRBV27
CASRPSGRSYEQYF TGTGCCAGTAGACCTAGCGGGAGATCCTACGAGCAGTACTTC TRBD2 TRBJ2-7 . TRBV19
CSVEQAGMGQPQHF TGCAGCGTTGAACAGGCAGGGATGGGTCAGCCCCAGCATTTT . TRBJ1-5 . TRBV29-1
CSVEEGLATHSLFF TGCAGCGTTGAAGAGGGACTAGCGACCCATAGTCTGTTCTTC TRBD2 TRBJ2-1 . TRBV29-1